This is a list of T cell receptor beta chains from one sample in a study of T cell responses to AZD1222 COVID-19 vaccine. TCRdb's table, derived via immunoSEQ multiplex PCR, lists solely in-frame clones and lacks some. The sample lists under 200,000 clones, 90% to 95% occurring once. This specimen was peripheral blood, taken on day 0 of AZD1222 vaccination. All receptors derive from an adult in good health. Each CDR3 is given with its conserved first and last residue.

v_gene	j_gene	CDR3aa
TRBV7-9	TRBJ2-7	CASSFSMTQGGKYF
TRBV28	TRBJ2-3	CASSFGGGQAADTQYF
TRBV4-2	TRBJ1-1	CASSQLREVNTEAFF
TRBV7-8	TRBJ2-1	CASIALGPDNEQFF
TRBV5-1	TRBJ2-3	CASSLEPGLAGGQGADTQYF
TRBV6-5	TRBJ2-7	CASILFGANSYEQYF
TRBV11-3	TRBJ2-7	CASSSDTRGGEQYF
TRBV15	TRBJ2-7	CATTIFDSLSYEQYF
TRBV12-3/TRBV12-4	TRBJ2-1	CASVHQNEQFF
TRBV29-1	TRBJ1-1	CSVVPGANTEAFF
TRBV24-1	TRBJ2-3	CATSVGLQGQYF
TRBV5-4	TRBJ2-5	CASSFFGRQETQYF
TRBV3-1/TRBV3-2	TRBJ1-6	CASRPGQNSPLHF
TRBV10-2	TRBJ1-6	CASSGQGGSPLHF
TRBV21-1	TRBJ1-2	CASSNKQGIYGYTF
TRBV27	TRBJ2-7	CASRNRVDEQYF
TRBV9	TRBJ1-2	CASTGGIDYGYTF
TRBV25-1	TRBJ2-7	CASSLYSGSAYEQYF
TRBV7-9	TRBJ2-3	CASSLPPTGLGGDTQYF